This T cell receptor beta chain was sequenced during a study of T cell repertoires in cytomegalovirus infection. The overall study: Public TCR beta signatures provided an indication of both CMV infection and a matching HLA type. Study results and caveats: Clonotypes of TCR beta that were HLA-C-restricted and CMV-specific dominated the ex vivo response. CMV carriers with the relevant HLA were identified by cumulative public TCR beta family frequency.

Each CDR3 protein gets one entry after TCRdb re-called the reads with MiXCR. The top ten clones hold roughly a quarter of a sample with under 600,000 distinct CDR3 sequences, 16% of them seen once. About this clonotype itself: Its antigen remains unknown.

The receptor's source is a human donor in good health (CMV status not recorded). Some clones in this sample may be carry-over from other donors' samples. The sequenced material came from CD8+ T cells from PBMCs.

The CDR3: CASSGGGYGYTF. DNA of the CDR3: TGTGCCAGTTCGGGGGGGGGCTATGGCTACACCTTC. The V call is TRBV27, the J call TRBJ1-2; TRBD1 might be the D (5 bases). Trimming removed 9 bases from V and 4 bases from J, with 12 bases in between. The CDR3 spans 12 residues. Germline V gene data show CDR1 as MNHEY and CDR2 as SMNVEV (reference sequence).